A selection of T cell receptor beta chains follows, all from one sample in a study of glioma-infiltrating T cells. TCRdb ran MiXCR on the multiplex PCR reads and lists one entry per CDR3 protein. The sample lists about 190,000 distinct CDR3 sequences; 32% were seen once. Sequencing used glioma tissue, nonneoplastic brain tissue, or PBMCs (not recorded which). All receptors come from a human donor with low-grade glioma or glioblastoma, undergoing nonglioma brain surgery, or in good health (not recorded which). CDR3s include the opening cysteine and the closing phenylalanine or tryptophan. The D gene is left open where the match is weak. Clone size is stated in some rows and not others, as once, few, many or a class when expanded.

DNA | CDR3 | J | D | size | V
TGTGCCAGCCGAAAGACAGGGTCTAACTATGGCTACACCTTC | CASRKTGSNYGYTF | TRBJ1-2 | TRBD1 | many | TRBV27
TGTGCCAGTAGTATAGGTCAGGGGGCAGGTAAGCAGTTCTTC | CASSIGQGAGKQFF | TRBJ2-1 | TRBD1 | . | TRBV19
TGTGCCAGCAGCTCTTCAACGAACTATGGCTACACCTTC | CASSSSTNYGYTF | TRBJ1-2 | . | many | TRBV25-1
TGCAGTGGCGCCCACACCTTGGGGAAGACCCAGTACTTC | CSGAHTLGKTQYF | TRBJ2-5 | . | many | TRBV20-1
TGTGCCAGCAGTCTCATCCCCCCCCCTAGTGAGAAAAACGAGCAGTACTTC | CASSLIPPPSEKNEQYF | TRBJ2-7 | . | . | TRBV7-8
TGTGCCAGCAGCCCAGTGGGGAGGGGGGCGCGGGGCACTGAAGCTTTCTTT | CASSPVGRGARGTEAFF | TRBJ1-1 | . | . | TRBV9
TGCGCCAGCAGCCAAGATCCTCCGGGAGCGGGGAGTAGGGATACGCAGTATTTT | CASSQDPPGAGSRDTQYF | TRBJ2-3 | TRBD2 | many | TRBV4-3
TGCAGCTACATGACAGGGGGGGGTTCCGAGCAGTACTTC | CSYMTGGGSEQYF | TRBJ2-7 | TRBD1 | few | TRBV29-1
TGTGCCAGCAGCCAAGGTTCCGCAGGGGCCGATCAGCCCCAGCATTTT | CASSQGSAGADQPQHF | TRBJ1-5 | . | few | TRBV3-1
TGTGCCAGCAGCGCCGGACGGGCAACAAGTTACGAGCAGTACTTC | CASSAGRATSYEQYF | TRBJ2-7 | . | few | TRBV9
TGTGCCAGCAGCCTGACAGGGAAGAAGACCCAGTACTTC | CASSLTGKKTQYF | TRBJ2-5 | TRBD1 | many | TRBV28
TGCGCCAGCAGCCAAGATCTAGCGGTTACCTACGAGCAGTACTTC | CASSQDLAVTYEQYF | TRBJ2-7 | TRBD2 | many | TRBV4-1
TGTGCCAGTAGTATCGAGCGGGAGGCCTACAATGAGCAGTTCTTC | CASSIEREAYNEQFF | TRBJ2-1 | TRBD2 | . | TRBV19
TGTGCCAGCACCCAGACAGGCAGAATGAACACTGAAGCTTTCTTT | CASTQTGRMNTEAFF | TRBJ1-1 | . | many | TRBV7-9
TGTGCCAGCAGCCCAAGCGACAGGGGGGGGAATGGCTACACCTTC | CASSPSDRGGNGYTF | TRBJ1-2 | TRBD1 | . | TRBV9
TGTGCCAGCAGCTTAGCGGGGACCTCCGGCCCTTACGAGCAGTACTTC | CASSLAGTSGPYEQYF | TRBJ2-7 | . | many | TRBV7-2
TGTGCCAGCAGCCTGTCTTTGGCGCAGGGATACGGAAACACCATATATTTT | CASSLSLAQGYGNTIYF | TRBJ1-3 | . | . | TRBV6-6
TGCAGTGCTCCAAAAGCAGGCGCCTCTGGGGCCAACGTCCTGACTTTC | CSAPKAGASGANVLTF | TRBJ2-6 | . | many | TRBV20-1
TGCAGTGCGAGCGGGTTCAGCTCCTACAATGAGCAGTTCTTC | CSASGFSSYNEQFF | TRBJ2-1 | . | many | TRBV20-1
TGCAGCGTGGGGGACAGGGGCAATCAGCCCCAGCATTTT | CSVGDRGNQPQHF | TRBJ1-5 | TRBD1 | few | TRBV29-1
TGCAGTTCTCTTCCCCAGGAGCAAGAGACCCAGTACTTC | CSSLPQEQETQYF | TRBJ2-5 | . | many | TRBV20-1
TGTGCCAGCAGTTTATCGAAGCGGACAGGGGGCAGCTACACCTTC | CASSLSKRTGGSYTF | TRBJ1-2 | TRBD1 | many | TRBV28
TGTGCCAGCTCACCACAGGGACAGACTAACTATGGCTACACCTTC | CASSPQGQTNYGYTF | TRBJ1-2 | TRBD1 | many | TRBV18
TGCAGTGCTTCCCGAACTAGCGGGAGCCCGACGATTGAGCAGTTCTTC | CSASRTSGSPTIEQFF | TRBJ2-1 | TRBD2 | many | TRBV20-1
TGTGCCAGCAGCTTGCAGGGGCGGGGCGAGCAGTACTTC | CASSLQGRGEQYF | TRBJ2-7 | . | . | TRBV5-4
TGTGCCAGTAGTAACGGTGCGGGCTCTGGGGCCAACGTCCTGACTTTC | CASSNGAGSGANVLTF | TRBJ2-6 | . | . | TRBV19